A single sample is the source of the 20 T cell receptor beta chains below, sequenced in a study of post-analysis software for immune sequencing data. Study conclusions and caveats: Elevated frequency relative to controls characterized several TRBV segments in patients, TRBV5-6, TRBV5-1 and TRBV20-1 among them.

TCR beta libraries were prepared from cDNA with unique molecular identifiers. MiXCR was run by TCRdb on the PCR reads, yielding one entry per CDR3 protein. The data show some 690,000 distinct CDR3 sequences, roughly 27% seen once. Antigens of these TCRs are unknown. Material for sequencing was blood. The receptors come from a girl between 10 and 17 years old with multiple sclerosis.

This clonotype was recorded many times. The CDR3 is CSVDGGLAGSYNEQFF. DNA of the CDR3: TGCAGCGTTGACGGGGGACTAGCGGGATCCTACAATGAGCAGTTCTTC. This chain connects TRBV29-1 to TRBJ2-1; 13 nucleotides line up with TRBD2. The CDR3 loop spans 16 amino acids. The germline V gene encodes CDR1 SQVTM and CDR2 ANQGSEA. Trimming took 3 bases from V and 1 from J; bases not matched to a gene: 3.

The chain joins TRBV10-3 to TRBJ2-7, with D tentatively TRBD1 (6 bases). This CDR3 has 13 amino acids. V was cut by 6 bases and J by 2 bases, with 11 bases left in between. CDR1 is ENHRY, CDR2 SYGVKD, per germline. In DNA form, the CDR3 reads TGTGCCATCAGGGGTCGGGACACCTACGAGCAGTACTTC. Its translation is CAIRGRDTYEQYF.

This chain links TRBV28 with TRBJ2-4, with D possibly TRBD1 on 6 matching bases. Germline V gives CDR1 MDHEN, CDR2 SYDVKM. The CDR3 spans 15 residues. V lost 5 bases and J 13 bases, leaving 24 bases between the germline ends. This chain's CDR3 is CASSLRPTGPGEQYF. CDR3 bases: TGTGCCAGCAGTCTAAGACCGACAGGTCCTGGGGAGCAGTACTTC.

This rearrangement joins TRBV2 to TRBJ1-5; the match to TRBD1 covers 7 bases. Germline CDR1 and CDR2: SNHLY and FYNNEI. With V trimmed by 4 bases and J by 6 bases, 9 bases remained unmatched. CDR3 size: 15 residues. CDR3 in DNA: TGTGCCAGCAGTGGGGCAGGGGGATCAGGTCAGCCCCAGCATTTT. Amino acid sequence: CASSGAGGSGQPQHF.

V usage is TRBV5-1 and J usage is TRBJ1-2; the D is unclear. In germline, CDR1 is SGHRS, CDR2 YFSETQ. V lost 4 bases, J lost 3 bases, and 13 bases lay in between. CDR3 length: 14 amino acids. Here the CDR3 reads CASSPRTSDYGYTF. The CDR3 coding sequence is TGCGCCAGCAGCCCGAGGACGTCGGACTATGGCTACACCTTC.

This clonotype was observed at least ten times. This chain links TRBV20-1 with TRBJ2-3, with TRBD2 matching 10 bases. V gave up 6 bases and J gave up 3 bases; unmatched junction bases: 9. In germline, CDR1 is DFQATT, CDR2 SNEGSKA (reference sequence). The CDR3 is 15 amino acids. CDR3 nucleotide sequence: TGCAGTGCCGAGGTGGCTAGCGGGAGAACAGATACGCAGTATTTT. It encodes CSAEVASGRTDTQYF.

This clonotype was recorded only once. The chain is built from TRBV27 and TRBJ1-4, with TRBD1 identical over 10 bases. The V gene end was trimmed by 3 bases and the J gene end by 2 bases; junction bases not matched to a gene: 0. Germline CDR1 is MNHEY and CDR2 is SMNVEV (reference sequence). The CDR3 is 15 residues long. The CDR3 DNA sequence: TGTGCCAGCAGTTTGACAGGGGGCACTAATGAAAAACTGTTTTTT. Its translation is CASSLTGGTNEKLFF.

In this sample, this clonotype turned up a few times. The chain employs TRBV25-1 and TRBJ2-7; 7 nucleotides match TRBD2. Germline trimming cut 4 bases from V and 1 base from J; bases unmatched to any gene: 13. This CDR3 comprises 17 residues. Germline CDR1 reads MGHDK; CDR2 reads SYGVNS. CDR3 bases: TGTGCCAGCAGTGGGGCTTTCGGGACTACCGATTCCTACGAGCAGTACTTC. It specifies CASSGAFGTTDSYEQYF.

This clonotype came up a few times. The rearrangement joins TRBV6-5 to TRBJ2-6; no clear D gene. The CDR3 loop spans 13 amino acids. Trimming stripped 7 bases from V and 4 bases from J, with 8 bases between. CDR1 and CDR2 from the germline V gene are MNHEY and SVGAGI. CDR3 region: CASKTAGANVLTF. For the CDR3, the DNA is TGTGCCAGCAAAACCGCCGGGGCCAACGTCCTGACTTTC.

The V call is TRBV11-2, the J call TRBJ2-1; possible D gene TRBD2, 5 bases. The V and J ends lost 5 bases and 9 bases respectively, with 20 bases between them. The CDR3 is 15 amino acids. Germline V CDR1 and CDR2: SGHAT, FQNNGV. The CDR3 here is CASSPKLSAWGEQFF. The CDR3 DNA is TGTGCCAGCAGCCCTAAGCTTAGCGCCTGGGGTGAGCAGTTCTTC. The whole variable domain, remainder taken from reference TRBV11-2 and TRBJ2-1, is EAGVAQSPRYKIIEKRQSVAFWCNPISGHATLYWYQQILGQGPKLLIQFQNNGVVDDSQLPKDRFSAERLKGVDSTLKIQPAKLEDSAVYLCASSPKLSAWGEQFFGPGTRLTVL.

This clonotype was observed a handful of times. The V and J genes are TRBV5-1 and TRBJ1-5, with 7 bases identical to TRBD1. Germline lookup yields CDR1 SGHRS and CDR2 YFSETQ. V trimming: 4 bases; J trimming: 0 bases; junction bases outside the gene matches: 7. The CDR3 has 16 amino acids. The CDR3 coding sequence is TGCGCCAGCAGCCCGGGACAGTGGAATAGCAATCAGCCCCAGCATTTT. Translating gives CASSPGQWNSNQPQHF.

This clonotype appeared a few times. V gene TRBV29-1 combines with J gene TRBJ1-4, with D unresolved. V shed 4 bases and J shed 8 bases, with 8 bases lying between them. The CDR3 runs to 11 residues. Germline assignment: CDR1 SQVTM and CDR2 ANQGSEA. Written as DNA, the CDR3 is TGCAGCGTTGGGGCAGCCGAAAAACTGTTTTTT. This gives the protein CSVGAAEKLFF. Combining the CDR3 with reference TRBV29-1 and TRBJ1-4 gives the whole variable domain SAVISQKPSRDICQRGTSLTIQCQVDSQVTMMFWYRQQPGQSLTLIATANQGSEATYESGFVIDKFPISRPNLTFSTLTVSNMSPEDSSIYLCSVGAAEKLFFGSGTQLSVL.

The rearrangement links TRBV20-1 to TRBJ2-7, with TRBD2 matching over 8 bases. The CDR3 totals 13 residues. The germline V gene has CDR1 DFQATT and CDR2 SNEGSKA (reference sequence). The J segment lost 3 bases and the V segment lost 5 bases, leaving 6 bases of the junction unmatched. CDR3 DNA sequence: TGCAGTGCTGAACCGGGACTAGACTACGAGCAGTACTTC. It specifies CSAEPGLDYEQYF.

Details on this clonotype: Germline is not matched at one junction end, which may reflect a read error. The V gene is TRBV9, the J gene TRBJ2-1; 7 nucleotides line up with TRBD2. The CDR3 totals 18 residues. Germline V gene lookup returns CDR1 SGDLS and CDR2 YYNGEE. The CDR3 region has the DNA TGTACCAGCAGCGTAGACCGTGGGGGGAGGGCCGGGTACAATGAGCAGTTCTTC. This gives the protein CTSSVDRGGRAGYNEQFF.

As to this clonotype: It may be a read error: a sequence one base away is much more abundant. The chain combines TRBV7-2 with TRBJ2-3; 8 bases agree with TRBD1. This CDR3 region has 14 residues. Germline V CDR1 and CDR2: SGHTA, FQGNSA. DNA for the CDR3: TGTGCCAGCAGCCCGGGACAGGAGACAGATACGCTGTATTTT. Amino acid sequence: CASSPGQETDTLYF.

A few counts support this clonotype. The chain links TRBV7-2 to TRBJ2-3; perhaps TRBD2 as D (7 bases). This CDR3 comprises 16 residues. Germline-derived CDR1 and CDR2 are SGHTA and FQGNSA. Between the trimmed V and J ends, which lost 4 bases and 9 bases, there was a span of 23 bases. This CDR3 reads CASSSTRGAPGWTQYF. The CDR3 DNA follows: TGTGCCAGCAGCTCCACACGGGGGGCCCCGGGGTGGACGCAGTATTTT.

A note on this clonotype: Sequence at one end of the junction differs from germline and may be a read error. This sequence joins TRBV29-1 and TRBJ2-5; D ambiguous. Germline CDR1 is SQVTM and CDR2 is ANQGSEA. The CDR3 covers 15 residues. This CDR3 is CSAEDRPTVQETQYF. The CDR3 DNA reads TGCAGCGCTGAAGATAGACCGACGGTTCAAGAGACCCAGTACTTC.

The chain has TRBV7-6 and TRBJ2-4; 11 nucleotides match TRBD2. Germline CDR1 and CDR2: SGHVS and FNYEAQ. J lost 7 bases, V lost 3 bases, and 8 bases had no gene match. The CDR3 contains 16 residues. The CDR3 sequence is CASSLGSGGGGNIQYF. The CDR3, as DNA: TGTGCCAGCAGCTTGGGTAGCGGGGGGGGTGGGAACATTCAGTACTTC.

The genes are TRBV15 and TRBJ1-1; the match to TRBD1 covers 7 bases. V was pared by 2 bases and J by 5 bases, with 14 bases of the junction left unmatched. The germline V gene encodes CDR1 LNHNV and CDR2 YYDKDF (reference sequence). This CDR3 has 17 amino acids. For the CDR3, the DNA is TGTGCCACCAGCAGAAACCAGCGCAGGGGGGCGGGTACTGAAGCTTTCTTT. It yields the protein CATSRNQRRGAGTEAFF.

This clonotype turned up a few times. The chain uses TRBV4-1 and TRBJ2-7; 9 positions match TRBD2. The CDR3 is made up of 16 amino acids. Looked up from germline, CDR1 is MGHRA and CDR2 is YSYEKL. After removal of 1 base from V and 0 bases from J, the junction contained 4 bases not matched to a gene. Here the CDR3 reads CASSQALAGSSYEQYF. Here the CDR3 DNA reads TGCGCCAGCAGCCAAGCTCTAGCGGGGAGCTCCTACGAGCAGTACTTC.